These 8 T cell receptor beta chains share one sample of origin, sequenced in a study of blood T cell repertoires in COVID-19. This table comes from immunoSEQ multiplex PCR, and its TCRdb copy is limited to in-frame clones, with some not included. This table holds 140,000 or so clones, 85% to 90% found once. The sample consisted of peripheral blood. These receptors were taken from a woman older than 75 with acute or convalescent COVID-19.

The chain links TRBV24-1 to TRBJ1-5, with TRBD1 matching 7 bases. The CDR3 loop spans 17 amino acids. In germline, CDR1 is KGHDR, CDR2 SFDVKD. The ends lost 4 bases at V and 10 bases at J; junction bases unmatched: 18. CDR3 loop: CATSEGDNGDRAGPQHF. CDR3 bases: TGTGCCACCAGTGAAGGAGATAATGGCGACAGGGCAGGACCCCAGCATTTT.

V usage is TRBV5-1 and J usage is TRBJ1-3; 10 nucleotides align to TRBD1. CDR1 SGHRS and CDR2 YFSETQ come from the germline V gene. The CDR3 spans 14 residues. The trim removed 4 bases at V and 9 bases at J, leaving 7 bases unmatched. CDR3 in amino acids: CASSEGQGTLTIYF. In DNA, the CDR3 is TGCGCCAGCAGCGAGGGACAGGGGACCCTCACCATATATTTT. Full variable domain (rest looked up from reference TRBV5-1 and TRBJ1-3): KAGVTQTPRYLIKTRGQQVTLSCSPISGHRSVSWYQQTPGQGLQFLFEYFSETQRNKGNFPGRFSGRQFSNSRSEMNVSTLELGDSALYLCASSEGQGTLTIYFGEGSWLTVV.

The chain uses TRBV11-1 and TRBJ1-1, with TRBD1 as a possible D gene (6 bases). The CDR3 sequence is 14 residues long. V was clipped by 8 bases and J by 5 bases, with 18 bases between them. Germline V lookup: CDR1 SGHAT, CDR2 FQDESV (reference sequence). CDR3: CASSKDRWATEAFF. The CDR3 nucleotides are TGTGCCAGCTCTAAGGACAGATGGGCGACTGAAGCTTTCTTT. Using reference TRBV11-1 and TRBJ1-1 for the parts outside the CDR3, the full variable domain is EAEVAQSPRYKITEKSQAVAFWCDPISGHATLYWYRQILGQGPELLVQFQDESVVDDSQLPKDRFSAERLKGVDSTLKIQPAELGDSAMYLCASSKDRWATEAFFGQGTRLTVV.

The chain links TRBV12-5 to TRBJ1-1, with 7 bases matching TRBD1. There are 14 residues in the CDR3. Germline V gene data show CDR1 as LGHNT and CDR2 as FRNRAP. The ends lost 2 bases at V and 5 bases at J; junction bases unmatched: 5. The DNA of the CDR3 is TGTGCTAGTGGTTTGCACAGGGGTCGGACTGAAGCTTTCTTT. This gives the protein CASGLHRGRTEAFF.

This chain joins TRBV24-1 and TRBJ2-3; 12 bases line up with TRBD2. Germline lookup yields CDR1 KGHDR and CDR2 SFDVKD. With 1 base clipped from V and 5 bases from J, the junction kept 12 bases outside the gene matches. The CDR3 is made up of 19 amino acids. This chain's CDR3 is CATSDFVLAGGRTIDTQYF. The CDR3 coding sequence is TGTGCCACCAGTGATTTTGTCCTAGCGGGGGGGCGAACGATAGATACGCAGTATTTT.

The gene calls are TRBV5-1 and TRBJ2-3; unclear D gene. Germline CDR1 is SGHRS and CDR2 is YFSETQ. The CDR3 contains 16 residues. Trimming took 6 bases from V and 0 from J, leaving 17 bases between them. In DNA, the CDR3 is TGCGCCAGCATCCCTTGGGCAGGAATGAGCACAGATACGCAGTATTTT. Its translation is CASIPWAGMSTDTQYF.

The CDR3, as DNA: TGTGCCAGCAGCTTATCGGGACAGGGGTTCCACGAGCAGTACTTC. It is translated as CASSLSGQGFHEQYF. V is TRBV7-2 and J is TRBJ2-7, with 10 bases aligning to TRBD1. The trim removed 2 bases at V and 5 bases at J, leaving 6 bases unmatched. This CDR3 has 15 residues. CDR1 is SGHTA and CDR2 is FQGNSA in the germline V gene.

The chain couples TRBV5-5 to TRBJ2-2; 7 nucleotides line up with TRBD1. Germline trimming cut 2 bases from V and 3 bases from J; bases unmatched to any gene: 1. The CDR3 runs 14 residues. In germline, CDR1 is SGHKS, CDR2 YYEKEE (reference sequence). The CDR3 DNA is TGTGCCAGCAGCTTCGACAGGGACACCGGGGAGCTGTTTTTT. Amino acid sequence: CASSFDRDTGELFF.